The TCR beta chain described here comes from a study of breast tumors, draining lymph nodes, adjacent tissues (dated by TCRdb to 2016 to 2018). Background on the whole study: In breast cancer patients, the study compared the TCR beta repertoires of tumor, adjacent nontumor tissue and axillary lymph nodes. The study was designed to assess the relationships and possible T-cell exchange between tumor, surrounding tissue and draining lymph node repertoires in human breast cancer. Results the study describes overall, beyond this receptor: The data were judged consistent with most tumor T cells deriving from the lymph node and then expanding within tumor tissue. The conclusion that tumor T cells originate in lymph nodes was presented as consistent with a hypothesis rather than as directly demonstrated. Tumor T-cell repertoires showed less diversity than lymph node repertoires and more diversity than nontumor tissue repertoires, and tumor T-cell repertoires showed preferential V and J gene usage. In luminal-like breast cancer, tumor and nontumor tissue repertoires resembled each other significantly more than in basal-like breast cancer.

A remark on this clonotype: No antigen is known for it. Because it lacks the conserved phenylalanine or tryptophan at the end, this CDR3 is likely a read error. The DNA is omitted, as the CDR3 cannot be located on it reliably, and the CDR3 follows TCRdb's listing.

The CDR3 contains 15 residues when both ends are counted. From the germline V gene, CDR1 is SGHTA and CDR2 is FQGTGA. The axillary draining lymph nodes of breast cancer patients were the source of the lymph node samples. TCRdb records Illumina HiSeq 2000 as the sequencer. Multiplex PCR amplification was used to build the TCR beta chain libraries. The amplified TCR beta chain products were analyzed by high-throughput sequencing. In TCRdb, the public reads were trimmed at Q25 with fastp and aligned with MiXCR, with productive beta chains retained. Each entry is one CDR3 protein sequence, shown with its most common DNA and genes. The sample table lists fewer than 200,000 distinct CDR3 sequences, roughly a third of them with a count of one. The biggest ten clones account for around 4% of the sample.

Sequencing was carried out using axillary lymph node tissue. The TCR originated in a female donor with breast cancer. Some clones in this sample may be carry-over from other donors' samples. The rearranged segments are TRBV7-3 and TRBJ2-3. CDR3 region: CASVTRRPSQIRSQS.